These 28 T cell receptor beta chains share one sample of origin, sequenced in a study of chemoradiotherapy in HPV16-positive cancers. Produced via immunoSEQ multiplex PCR; TCRdb's table is partial and in-frame only. Of more than 9,000 clones detected, about 77% appear once; the ten largest clones hold approximately 0.85%. The sample was taken from a patient who underwent chemoradiotherapy. The receptors come from a human donor with HPV-associated anogenital cancer.

This chain links TRBV19 with TRBJ1-5; D unclear. The CDR3 is 16 amino acids. Germline V CDR1 and CDR2: LNHDA, SQIVND (reference sequence). Trimming cost V 5 bases and J 0 bases, with 14 bases left between them. The CDR3 loop is CASSSQRLFSNQPQHF. In nucleotides, the CDR3 is TGTGCCAGTAGTTCGCAACGGCTATTTAGCAATCAGCCCCAGCATTTT.

The chain recombines TRBV28 with TRBJ1-3; D not resolved. Trimming pared 2 bases from V and 0 bases from J, leaving 8 bases between. The CDR3 has 15 amino acids. Germline V lookup: CDR1 MDHEN, CDR2 SYDVKM. The CDR3: CASSLLSSSGNTIYF. CDR3 nucleotide sequence: TGTGCCAGCAGTTTACTAAGTAGCTCTGGAAACACCATATATTTT.

V usage is TRBV7-2 and J usage is TRBJ1-5; D might be TRBD1 (5 bases). There are 13 residues in the CDR3. Germline lookup yields CDR1 SGHTA and CDR2 FQGNSA. V was pared by 5 bases and J by 4 bases, with 9 bases between. The CDR3 region is CASSLTENQPQHF. The CDR3 DNA follows: TGTGCCAGCAGCCTGACAGAGAATCAGCCCCAGCATTTT.

The rearrangement joins TRBV5-1 to TRBJ1-2; the D is unclear. The CDR3 extends over 15 amino acids. Looked up from germline, CDR1 is SGHRS and CDR2 is YFSETQ. With 0 bases removed from V and 1 base from J, the gap between germline ends came to 10 bases. CDR3 in DNA: TGCGCCAGCAGCTTGGAACCGACGGGTAACTATGGCTACACCTTC. Translating gives CASSLEPTGNYGYTF.

This chain joins TRBV5-4 and TRBJ2-7; TRBD1 aligns across 8 bases. CDR3 length: 15 amino acids. V was clipped by 3 bases and J by 3 bases; unmatched bases: 8. Germline V lookup: CDR1 SGHNT, CDR2 YYREEE (reference sequence). The CDR3 DNA reads as TGTGCCAGCAGCTGGAGGACAGGGTCCTTCTACGAGCAGTACTTC. It is translated as CASSWRTGSFYEQYF.

This chain uses TRBV15 with TRBJ2-5, with D possibly being TRBD1 (5 bases). CDR1 is LNHNV and CDR2 is YYDKDF in the germline V gene (reference sequence). V was clipped by 7 bases and J by 5 bases, with 14 bases between them. The CDR3 has 13 residues. Written as DNA, the CDR3 is TGTGCCACCACGGTTAAGGGGTCGGAGACCCAGTACTTC. Translated, it gives CATTVKGSETQYF.

The chain employs TRBV7-7 and TRBJ2-2; no reliable D call. Germline lookup yields CDR1 SSHAT and CDR2 FNYEAQ (reference sequence). The CDR3 is 14 amino acids. Trimming shortened V by 5 bases and J by 3 bases, and 10 bases separated the two germline ends. CDR3 sequence: CASSLDRHTGELFF. The CDR3 DNA is TGTGCCAGCAGCCTGGACCGACACACCGGGGAGCTGTTTTTT.

The chain is built from TRBV10-3 and TRBJ1-4, with D unclear. Germline V CDR1 and CDR2: ENHRY, SYGVKD. CDR3 length: 15 amino acids. Trimming shortened V by 4 bases and J by 0 bases, and 9 bases separated the two germline ends. The CDR3 sequence is CAISVDPSTNEKLFF. CDR3 sequence (DNA): TGTGCCATCAGTGTGGACCCTTCAACTAATGAAAAACTGTTTTTT.

The chain uses TRBV28 and TRBJ2-6, with D perhaps being TRBD1 or TRBD2 (5 bases each). V gave up 8 bases and J gave up 4 bases, with 18 bases separating them. This CDR3 region has 16 residues. Looked up from germline, CDR1 is MDHEN and CDR2 is SYDVKM. The CDR3 loop is CASGEQGGPGANVLTF. The CDR3 nucleotides read TGTGCCAGCGGGGAGCAGGGTGGGCCGGGGGCCAACGTCCTGACTTTC.

The rearrangement joins TRBV7-9 to TRBJ2-5; D is unresolved. V was clipped by 1 base and J by 1 base, with 10 bases between them. CDR3 size: 15 residues. Germline V CDR1 and CDR2: SEHNR, FQNEAQ (reference sequence). The CDR3 protein is CASSLDGITQETQYF. The CDR3 nucleotides are TGTGCCAGCAGCTTAGATGGAATAACCCAAGAGACCCAGTACTTC.

This chain links TRBV10-3 with TRBJ2-1; D gene unclear. This CDR3 is built from 11 residues. Germline V gene lookup returns CDR1 ENHRY and CDR2 SYGVKD. Trimming left V 5 bases short and J 8 bases short, with 7 bases between. The CDR3 nucleotides read TGTGCCATCAGTTTCTTGGATGAGCAGTTCTTC. It codes for CAISFLDEQFF.

V usage is TRBV19 and J usage is TRBJ1-2; D is perhaps TRBD1 (6 bases). Germline values: CDR1 LNHDA, CDR2 SQIVND (reference sequence). There are 14 residues in the CDR3. Trimming pared 9 bases from V and 4 bases from J, leaving 18 bases between. The CDR3 nucleotides are TGTGCCAGCACAGACGGAGGGGGGGGCTATGGCTACACCTTC. It is translated as CASTDGGGGYGYTF.

This rearrangement joins TRBV4-3 to TRBJ2-4; TRBD2 might be the D (5 bases). This CDR3 is 16 amino acids long. The germline gives CDR1 LGHNA, CDR2 YSLEER. V was cut by 3 bases and J by 0 bases, with 12 bases left in between. The CDR3 DNA reads TGCGCCAGCAGCCAGGGAGTCCTCCTAGCCAAAAACATTCAGTACTTC. As protein: CASSQGVLLAKNIQYF.

The chain employs TRBV19 and TRBJ1-4, with D maybe TRBD1 (5 bases). Germline CDR1 is LNHDA and CDR2 is SQIVND (reference sequence). CDR3 size: 17 residues. V gave up 7 bases and J gave up 0 bases, with 18 bases separating them. The CDR3 loop reads CASKPRGGDATNEKLFF. The CDR3 DNA sequence: TGTGCCAGTAAACCCCGTGGGGGGGACGCAACTAATGAAAAACTGTTTTTT.

CDR3 sequence reads: CASSQIAGGYGETQYF. The CDR3 DNA is TGCGCCAGCAGCCAAATTGCGGGAGGTTACGGAGAGACCCAGTACTTC. The chain links TRBV4-3 to TRBJ2-5, with 8 bases matching TRBD2. The ends lost 2 bases at V and 4 bases at J; junction bases unmatched: 9. Germline V gives CDR1 LGHNA, CDR2 YSLEER. CDR3 length: 16 residues.

The CDR3 DNA reads TGTGCCAGCATATGGTACAGGGGGAACACTGAAGCTTTCTTT. Its protein is CASIWYRGNTEAFF. The rearrangement joins TRBV28 to TRBJ1-1; the match to TRBD1 covers 7 bases. Trimming at V came to 7 bases and at J to 1 base, leaving 6 bases not matched to a gene. Germline V gene data show CDR1 as MDHEN and CDR2 as SYDVKM. The CDR3 has 14 amino acids.

The gene calls are TRBV6-5 and TRBJ1-4; no clear D gene. The CDR3 is made up of 14 amino acids. V was pared by 5 bases and J by 8 bases, with 15 bases between. The germline V gene encodes CDR1 MNHEY and CDR2 SVGAGI. The CDR3 DNA reads TGTGCCAGCAGTAGACCCGGGAGGATGGAAAAACTGTTTTTT. Residues: CASSRPGRMEKLFF.

V gene TRBV30 combines with J gene TRBJ2-3, with a possible D match to TRBD1 (5 bases). This CDR3 is 15 amino acids long. Looked up from germline, CDR1 is GTSNPN and CDR2 is SVGIG (reference sequence). The V end was cut by 0 bases, the J end by 1 base, with 11 bases between. CDR3 DNA sequence: TGTGCCTGGAGTGTATCGGCCAGGGGCACAGATACGCAGTATTTT. This translates into CAWSVSARGTDTQYF.

The chain employs TRBV29-1 and TRBJ1-2; 7 bases map to TRBD1. Germline V gives CDR1 SQVTM, CDR2 ANQGSEA. V shed 2 bases and J 7 bases; nucleotides not matched to a gene: 13. The CDR3 sequence is 15 residues long. The DNA for the CDR3 is TGCAGCGTTGAAAGGGCAACAGGGGAGGTTGGTGGCTACACCTTC. Protein product: CSVERATGEVGGYTF.

V is TRBV15 and J is TRBJ1-2, with 7 bases aligning to TRBD1. Trimming removed 0 bases from V and 7 bases from J; junction bases left unmatched: 11. Germline CDR1 LNHNV, CDR2 YYDKDF (reference sequence). CDR3 length equals 16 residues. CDR3 nucleotide sequence: TGTGCCACCAGCAGAGATTCTTTGGACAGGAGATCTGGCTACACCTTC. This sequence encodes CATSRDSLDRRSGYTF.

This chain connects TRBV9 to TRBJ2-3, with D possibly matching TRBD1 (5 bases). Trimming pared 3 bases from V and 0 bases from J, leaving 14 bases between. Looked up from germline, CDR1 is SGDLS and CDR2 is YYNGEE. This CDR3 is built from 16 residues. The CDR3 DNA reads TGTGCCAGCAGCGCTCTCAGGGCTGTGAGCACAGATACGCAGTATTTT. It yields the protein CASSALRAVSTDTQYF.

This clone showed up just a few times. J is TRBJ1-4 and V is TRBV29-1, with D uncertain. The germline CDR1 and CDR2 sequences are SQVTM and ANQGSEA. V gave up 6 bases and J gave up 0 bases, with 5 bases separating them. The CDR3 covers 12 residues. The CDR3 DNA sequence: TGCAGCGTAGGAGCAACTAATGAAAAACTGTTTTTT. The encoded protein is CSVGATNEKLFF.

The chain combines TRBV5-3 with TRBJ2-7, with D uncertain. TRBV5-3 is sorted into the ORF group, with uncertain function. V lost 0 bases and J lost 6, with 10 bases in between. The CDR3 sequence is 13 residues long. The CDR3 DNA reads TGTGCCAGAAGCTTGGCCGGCTTACCCGAGCAGTACTTC. Encoded protein: CARSLAGLPEQYF.

The genes are TRBV7-9 and TRBJ1-1; D not certain. Germline V CDR1 and CDR2: SEHNR, FQNEAQ (reference sequence). V was shortened by 7 bases and J by 6 bases, with 15 bases between the two germline ends. This CDR3 has 13 amino acids. The DNA for the CDR3 is TGTGCCAGCACGGCTAGAGGGTACGCTGAAGCTTTCTTT. Translation gives CASTARGYAEAFF.

The chain has TRBV7-9 and TRBJ2-1; 8 nucleotides match TRBD2. The CDR3 runs 16 residues. With V trimmed by 2 bases and J by 0 bases, 3 bases remained unmatched. From germline, CDR1 is SEHNR and CDR2 FQNEAQ (reference sequence). The CDR3 coding sequence is TGTGCCAGCAGCTTAATCGGGACTAGCTCCTACAATGAGCAGTTCTTC. Its protein product is CASSLIGTSSYNEQFF.

This rearrangement joins TRBV15 to TRBJ2-3, with 8 bases identical to TRBD2. CDR3 length equals 18 residues. The V and J ends lost 3 bases and 8 bases, in that order; junction bases with no gene match: 19. From germline, CDR1 is LNHNV and CDR2 YYDKDF (reference sequence). The CDR3 coding sequence is TGTGCCACCAGCAGCTCCGGTGGGCGGGAGGCCCCACACGGTACGCAGTATTTT. Translating it yields CATSSSGGREAPHGTQYF.

The CDR3 DNA reads as TGTGCCAGCACCTTGGGGCAAGATGAGCAGTTCTTC. It specifies CASTLGQDEQFF. The chain carries TRBV11-1 and TRBJ2-1, with a tentative D call TRBD1 (5 bases). The CDR3 spans 12 residues. Deletions cut 7 bases from V and 8 bases from J, with 12 bases between. Germline CDR1 is SGHAT and CDR2 is FQDESV (reference sequence).

This chain's CDR3 is CASSRTGGANYGYTF. CDR3 DNA: TGTGCCAGCAGCCGGACAGGAGGAGCTAACTATGGCTACACCTTC. This chain connects TRBV2 to TRBJ1-2; 7 bases line up with TRBD1. With V trimmed by 6 bases and J by 0 bases, 7 bases remained unmatched. The CDR3 runs to 15 residues. CDR1 SNHLY and CDR2 FYNNEI come from the germline V gene. Supplemented by reference TRBV2 and TRBJ1-2, the full variable domain reads EPEVTQTPSHQVTQMGQEVILRCVPISNHLYFYWYRQILGQKVEFLVSFYNNEISEKSEIFDDQFSVERPDGSNFTLKIRSTKLEDSAMYFCASSRTGGANYGYTFGSGTRLTVV.